Listed below are T cell receptor beta chains from one sample, sequenced in a study of shared clonotypes between healthy human individuals. Assay: immunoSEQ multiplex PCR; the TCRdb copy retains only in-frame clones and omits some. Of 2,500,000 or so clones detected, 93% appear once; the ten largest clones hold 0.36%. The sample comprised naive CD4+ T cells from PBMCs. These receptors were obtained from a man between 18 and 29 years old in good health. Some clones in this sample may be carry-over from other donors' samples. Each CDR3 is given with its conserved first and last residue. The D gene is left open where the match is weak. A clone size is listed for some rows: how often the clone was seen (once, few, many), or a class if it is expanded.

J,V,D,size,CDR3,DNA
TRBJ1-2,TRBV28,TRBD1,few,CASSPGGYGYTF,TGTGCCAGCAGCCCAGGGGGGTATGGCTACACCTTC
TRBJ2-2,TRBV13,-,-,CASSLLRGGTGELFF,TGTGCCAGCAGCTTACTCCGGGGAGGCACCGGGGAGCTGTTTTTT
TRBJ2-7,TRBV18,-,-,CASSPEALSYEQYF,TGTGCCAGCTCACCAGAGGCCCTCTCCTACGAGCAGTACTTC
TRBJ1-5,TRBV19,-,-,CASSIMANQPQHF,TGTGCCAGTAGTATAATGGCCAATCAGCCCCAGCATTTT
TRBJ1-2,TRBV28,-,-,CASSLTQLAVGYTF,TGTGCCAGCAGTTTAACCCAATTGGCGGTTGGCTACACCTTC
TRBJ2-7,TRBV28,TRBD1,-,CASSPGQSYEQYF,TGTGCCAGCAGTCCGGGACAGTCCTACGAGCAGTACTTC
TRBJ2-5,TRBV13,-,-,CASSSTSKGPQETQYF,TGTGCCAGCAGCTCGACTTCCAAGGGGCCCCAAGAGACCCAGTACTTC
TRBJ2-7,TRBV30,TRBD2,-,CAWRAWGPGLASSYEQYF,TGTGCCTGGAGGGCTTGGGGGCCGGGACTAGCTTCCAGCTACGAGCAGTACTTC
TRBJ1-4,TRBV9,-,once,CASSVGGQPPTNEKLFF,TGTGCCAGCAGCGTAGGGGGGCAGCCCCCAACTAATGAAAAACTGTTTTTT
TRBJ2-7,TRBV28,-,-,CASSLGGAGSYEQYF,TGTGCCAGCAGTTTGGGGGGAGCGGGCTCCTACGAGCAGTACTTC
TRBJ2-1,TRBV5-1,TRBD2,-,CASSLGGRAYNEQFF,TGCGCCAGCAGTTTGGGCGGGAGGGCCTACAATGAGCAGTTCTTC
TRBJ1-4,TRBV18,-,-,CASSPRREEGEKLFF,TGTGCCAGCTCACCACGCAGGGAGGAAGGTGAAAAACTGTTTTTT
TRBJ2-1,TRBV5-1,-,once,CASSSLVATERNEQFF,TGCGCCAGCAGCTCCCTTGTAGCGACGGAAAGGAATGAGCAGTTCTTC
TRBJ2-1,TRBV12-2,-,once,CASRIRKARGGSYNEQFF,TGTGCAAGTCGCATCCGGAAAGCCCGGGGGGGCTCCTACAATGAGCAGTTCTTC
TRBJ1-3,TRBV4-2,-,few,CASSQVAGPFGNTIYF,TGTGCCAGCAGCCAAGTGGCAGGGCCGTTCGGAAACACCATATATTTT
TRBJ2-7,TRBV27,TRBD1,-,CASSFDRAYEQYF,TGTGCCAGCAGTTTTGACAGGGCCTACGAGCAGTACTTC
TRBJ1-2,TRBV10-3,TRBD1,-,CAISGTGGDYGYTF,TGTGCCATCAGCGGGACAGGGGGAGACTATGGCTACACCTTC
TRBJ2-1,TRBV1,-,-,CTSSVARLAGVGNEQFF,TGCACCAGCAGCGTGGCTCGGCTAGCGGGAGTGGGCAATGAGCAGTTCTTC
TRBJ2-7,TRBV5-4,-,-,CASSLDRVGEQYF,TGTGCCAGCAGCTTGGACAGGGTCGGGGAGCAGTACTTC
TRBJ1-4,TRBV19,-,-,CASSGRVRLYNEKLFF,TGTGCCAGTAGTGGCCGGGTGAGGTTATACAATGAAAAACTGTTTTTT
TRBJ2-1,TRBV27,-,-,CASRFLGGSYNEQFF,TGTGCCAGCAGGTTTTTGGGGGGCTCCTACAATGAGCAGTTCTTC
TRBJ2-7,TRBV5-1,-,once,CASSGLPGNEQYF,TGCGCCAGCAGCGGGCTCCCAGGGAACGAGCAGTACTTC
TRBJ2-5,TRBV29-1,TRBD2,-,CSASPGTSGQETQYF,TGCAGCGCCAGTCCCGGGACTAGCGGCCAAGAGACCCAGTACTTC
TRBJ2-3,TRBV20-1,-,-,CSAPSGETQYF,TGCAGTGCTCCTTCGGGGGAAACGCAGTATTTT
TRBJ2-5,TRBV28,TRBD2,-,CASKLAGTGGGTQYF,TGTGCCAGCAAGCTAGCGGGAACTGGAGGGGGGACCCAGTACTTC
TRBJ1-2,TRBV30,TRBD1,few,CAWSLQGGYGYTF,TGTGCCTGGAGTCTACAGGGGGGCTATGGCTACACCTTC
TRBJ2-7,TRBV28,TRBD2,-,CASSPPGRGGLEQYF,TGTGCCAGCAGTCCCCCCGGGAGGGGAGGGCTCGAGCAGTACTTC
TRBJ1-1,TRBV5-1,-,few,CASSGQPNTEAFF,TGCGCCAGCAGTGGGCAGCCGAACACTGAAGCTTTCTTT
TRBJ1-2,TRBV27,TRBD1,-,CASSYYGQGVDGYTF,TGTGCCAGCAGTTACTACGGACAGGGGGTTGATGGCTACACCTTC
TRBJ1-4,TRBV4-2,TRBD1,-,CASSQATGGEEKLFF,TGTGCCAGCAGCCAAGCCACAGGGGGGGAAGAAAAACTGTTTTTT
TRBJ2-5,TRBV9,-,-,CASSVGGQETQYF,TGTGCCAGCAGCGTAGGGGGACAAGAGACCCAGTACTTC
TRBJ2-1,TRBV5-1,-,-,CASSLDSGTYNEQFF,TGCGCCAGCAGCTTGGATAGCGGTACCTACAATGAGCAGTTCTTC